This T cell receptor beta chain was identified during a study of T cells in narcolepsy. Findings of the study overall: Autoreactive clone sequences were missing from some blood memory CD4+ repertoires.

Some clones are missing from TCRdb's copy, which holds only in-frame ones; the method was immunoSEQ multiplex PCR. The sample shows about 24,000 clones, about 86% of them seen only once. V lost 4 bases and J lost 6, with 23 bases in between. CDR1 and CDR2 from the germline V gene are SGHKS and YYEKEE (reference sequence). The CDR3 sequence is 16 residues long. On this clone: The antigen is not known.

The sequence derives from a human donor in good health. The sequencing input was memory (CD45RA-) CD4+ T cells from blood. The V call is TRBV5-5, the J call TRBJ2-7, with D tentatively TRBD2 (5 bases). CDR3 sequence (DNA): TGTGCCAGCAGCGCCTCTCCTGCGGGTAGGGTCGGCGAGCAGTACTTC. This encodes CASSASPAGRVGEQYF.